Each of the 19 T cell receptor beta chains below was sequenced from the same sample in a study of shared clonotypes between healthy human individuals. Naive CD8 cells lacked CD45RO and underwent positive selection for CCR7, leaving out terminally differentiated effector memory CD45RA+ cells. Clones were sequenced by immunoSEQ multiplex PCR, and TCRdb holds only the in-frame ones, with some missing. Of hundreds of thousands of clones listed, roughly 95% are singletons. The sequenced sample consisted of naive CD8+ T cells sorted from blood. The receptors were gathered from a woman aged 25 to 45 in good health.

The chain combines TRBV27 with TRBJ2-1; TRBD2 matches 10 bases. V lost 0 bases and J lost 4; bases outside the gene matches: 3. Per germline, CDR1 MNHEY and CDR2 SMNVEV (reference sequence). The CDR3 contains 16 residues. CDR3 sequence (DNA): TGTGCCAGCAGTTTATCGAGCGGGAGGGCTTACAATGAGCAGTTCTTC. This gives the protein CASSLSSGRAYNEQFF.

The V gene is TRBV2, the J gene TRBJ2-7; 8 nucleotides line up with TRBD2. The V gene's germline CDR1 is SNHLY and CDR2 FYNNEI. This CDR3 is built from 15 residues. Trimming removed 6 bases from V and 0 bases from J; junction bases left unmatched: 7. CDR3 residues: CASRSREGTSYEQYF. In DNA, the CDR3 is TGTGCCAGCAGGAGCCGGGAGGGGACCTCCTACGAGCAGTACTTC. Variable domain in full (rest from reference TRBV2 and TRBJ2-7): EPEVTQTPSHQVTQMGQEVILRCVPISNHLYFYWYRQILGQKVEFLVSFYNNEISEKSEIFDDQFSVERPDGSNFTLKIRSTKLEDSAMYFCASRSREGTSYEQYFGPGTRLTVT.

The chain joins TRBV14 to TRBJ1-1; 9 bases line up with TRBD1. V dropped 6 bases and J dropped 0; count of bases not matched to a gene: 8. The CDR3 is made up of 16 amino acids. Germline V CDR1 and CDR2: SGHDN, FVKESK. CDR3 region: CASRLNRGPMNTEAFF. Here the CDR3 DNA reads TGTGCCAGCAGACTAAACAGGGGGCCTATGAACACTGAAGCTTTCTTT.

With respect to this clone: Other nucleotide sequences from this sample produce the same CDR3. The chain recombines TRBV13 with TRBJ1-5; maybe TRBD1 (6 bases). Germline V gives CDR1 PRHDT, CDR2 FYEKMQ (reference sequence). V was trimmed by 5 bases and J by 6 bases, leaving 8 bases between them. The CDR3 is 12 residues long. The CDR3 sequence is CASSQGGQPQHF. The CDR3 bases are TGTGCCAGCAGCCAAGGGGGTCAGCCCCAGCATTTT.

The chain uses TRBV29-1 and TRBJ2-1; 10 positions agree with TRBD2. The junction had 20 bases not matched to a gene; V was cut back by 7 bases and J by 5 bases. Germline lookup yields CDR1 SQVTM and CDR2 ANQGSEA. There are 18 residues in the CDR3. The CDR3 DNA is TGCAGCGCCTATATCGCACCGCGGACTAGCGGAAAAAACAATGAGCAGTTCTTC. Translated: CSAYIAPRTSGKNNEQFF.

This clone has just one count. The chain has TRBV27 and TRBJ2-1; D is perhaps TRBD1 (6 bases). Germline-derived CDR1 and CDR2 are MNHEY and SMNVEV (reference sequence). Trimming took 0 bases from V and 6 from J, leaving 15 bases between them. This CDR3 has 16 residues. The CDR3 DNA follows: TGTGCCAGCAGTTTATCATCTGGACAGAACCCCAATGAGCAGTTCTTC. It translates to CASSLSSGQNPNEQFF.

The chain is built from TRBV30 and TRBJ2-1; 8 positions match TRBD2. Losses at the gene ends were 2 bases for V and 10 bases for J; bases not matched to a gene: 1. CDR3 length: 11 amino acids. Germline lookup yields CDR1 GTSNPN and CDR2 SVGIG (reference sequence). The CDR3 here is CAWSLAGEQFF. The CDR3 bases are TGTGCCTGGAGTTTAGCGGGGGAGCAGTTCTTC.

The chain couples TRBV19 to TRBJ2-2, with 9 bases fitting TRBD1. V lost 7 bases to trimming and J lost 6 bases; unmatched junction nucleotides: 9. The CDR3 loop spans 15 amino acids. CDR1 is LNHDA, CDR2 SQIVND, per germline (reference sequence). The CDR3 DNA sequence: TGTGCCAGTACTACGGGGACAGGGACGCCCGGGGAGCTGTTTTTT. Amino acid sequence: CASTTGTGTPGELFF. Using reference TRBV19 and TRBJ2-2 for the parts outside the CDR3, the full variable domain is DGGITQSPKYLFRKEGQNVTLSCEQNLNHDAMYWYRQDPGQGLRLIYYSQIVNDFQKGDIAEGYSVSREKKESFPLTVTSAQKNPTAFYLCASTTGTGTPGELFFGEGSRLTVL.

This clone appeared once. The chain recombines TRBV9 with TRBJ2-1, with a possible D match to TRBD1 (6 bases). V was cut by 4 bases and J by 4 bases, with 15 bases left in between. CDR3 length: 15 amino acids. Per germline, CDR1 SGDLS and CDR2 YYNGEE. The CDR3 loop is CASSPRGTKYNEQFF. The CDR3 DNA is TGTGCCAGCAGCCCCAGGGGAACCAAGTACAATGAGCAGTTCTTC.

The CDR3 nucleotides are TGTGCCAGCAGCTGGACTAGCGGGAGGTACAATGAGCAGTTCTTC. It specifies CASSWTSGRYNEQFF. The gene calls are TRBV14 and TRBJ2-1; 14 bases match TRBD2. Per the germline V gene, CDR1 is SGHDN and CDR2 is FVKESK. The V segment lost 5 bases and the J segment 4 bases; nucleotides outside the gene matches: 1. The CDR3 has 15 residues.

This chain uses TRBV29-1 with TRBJ2-7; 10 positions agree with TRBD2. The CDR3 sequence is 14 residues long. Germline values: CDR1 SQVTM, CDR2 ANQGSEA. Losses at the gene ends were 4 bases for V and 3 bases for J; bases not matched to a gene: 6. CDR3 coding DNA: TGCAGCGTTGTGACGCGGACTAGCGGCTACGAGCAGTACTTC. Protein sequence: CSVVTRTSGYEQYF.

This sequence joins TRBV27 and TRBJ2-4, with D maybe TRBD1 (5 bases). The germline V and J ends were trimmed by 0 bases and 0 bases, with 9 bases remaining between them. The germline V gene has CDR1 MNHEY and CDR2 SMNVEV (reference sequence). The CDR3 contains 16 residues. Written as DNA, the CDR3 is TGTGCCAGCAGTTTATCGGACACAGTAGCCAAAAACATTCAGTACTTC. It translates to CASSLSDTVAKNIQYF.

The gene calls are TRBV4-1 and TRBJ1-1; maybe TRBD1 (5 bases). Germline V lookup: CDR1 MGHRA, CDR2 YSYEKL. V lost 1 base, J lost 8 bases, and 17 bases lay in between. The CDR3 is made up of 15 amino acids. The DNA for the CDR3 is TGCGCCAGCAGCCAAGGGGGGACCCCTACTTACGAAGCTTTCTTT. Its protein product is CASSQGGTPTYEAFF.

The chain uses TRBV5-1 and TRBJ2-7; TRBD1 agrees at 12 bases. The J segment lost 4 bases and the V segment lost 2 bases, leaving 7 bases of the junction unmatched. The CDR3 sequence is 16 residues long. Germline loops: CDR1 SGHRS, CDR2 YFSETQ. Here the CDR3 DNA reads TGCGCCAGCAGCTTCGATCCGGGACAGGGGGCGTACGAGCAGTACTTC. Residues: CASSFDPGQGAYEQYF.

The chain recombines TRBV15 with TRBJ1-2; weak D call: TRBD1 (5 bases). Trimming left V 5 bases short and J 2 bases short, with 15 bases between. This CDR3 has 15 residues. CDR1 is LNHNV and CDR2 is YYDKDF in the germline V gene (reference sequence). The CDR3 DNA reads TGTGCCACCAGCTTAGACAGAGATGTAAACTATGGCTACACCTTC. Its translation is CATSLDRDVNYGYTF.

The chain links TRBV27 to TRBJ2-1; D remains ambiguous. This CDR3 spans 12 amino acids. Germline V CDR1 and CDR2: MNHEY, SMNVEV (reference sequence). Trimming removed 4 bases from V and 6 bases from J, with 7 bases in between. DNA of the CDR3: TGTGCCAGCAGTTCCCAGCTCAATGAGCAGTTCTTC. Its translation is CASSSQLNEQFF.

The chain employs TRBV28 and TRBJ2-7, with 8 bases identical to TRBD1. Trimming removed 6 bases from V and 5 bases from J; junction bases left unmatched: 9. This CDR3 comprises 14 residues. CDR1 and CDR2 from the germline V gene are MDHEN and SYDVKM. CDR3 in amino acids: CASRPTGVVDEQYF. The CDR3 DNA sequence: TGTGCCAGCAGACCGACAGGGGTGGTGGACGAGCAGTACTTC.

This sequence joins TRBV5-5 and TRBJ2-2, with a possible D match to TRBD2 (6 bases). The CDR3 is made up of 17 amino acids. From germline, CDR1 is SGHKS and CDR2 YYEKEE (reference sequence). V was cut by 3 bases and J by 5 bases, with 20 bases left in between. DNA of the CDR3: TGTGCCAGCAGCTCTTGGTCGGTGCGGGGCCTGACCGGGGAGCTGTTTTTT. Its translation is CASSSWSVRGLTGELFF.

This chain links TRBV27 with TRBJ1-3, with 11 bases that match TRBD1. From germline, CDR1 is MNHEY and CDR2 SMNVEV (reference sequence). This CDR3 has 16 residues. Trimming took 6 bases from V and 3 from J; bases not matched to a gene: 7. The CDR3 sequence: CASRPGTGGLGNTIYF. The CDR3 region has the DNA TGTGCCAGCAGACCTGGGACAGGGGGACTTGGAAACACCATATATTTT.